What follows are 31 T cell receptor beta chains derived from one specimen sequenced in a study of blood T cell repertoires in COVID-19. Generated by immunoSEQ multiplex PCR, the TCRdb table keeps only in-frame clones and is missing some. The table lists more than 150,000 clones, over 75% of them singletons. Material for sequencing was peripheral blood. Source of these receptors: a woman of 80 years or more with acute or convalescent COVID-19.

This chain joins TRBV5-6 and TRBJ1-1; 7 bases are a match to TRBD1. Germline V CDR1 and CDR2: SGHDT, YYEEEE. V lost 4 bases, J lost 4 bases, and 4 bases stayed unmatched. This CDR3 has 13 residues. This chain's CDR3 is CASSLRQGTEAFF. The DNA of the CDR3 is TGTGCCAGCAGCCTAAGACAGGGCACTGAAGCTTTCTTT. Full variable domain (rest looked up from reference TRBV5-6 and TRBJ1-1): DAGVTQSPTHLIKTRGQQVTLRCSPKSGHDTVSWYQQALGQGPQFIFQYYEEEERQRGNFPDRFSGHQFPNYSSELNVNALLLGDSALYLCASSLRQGTEAFFGQGTRLTVV.

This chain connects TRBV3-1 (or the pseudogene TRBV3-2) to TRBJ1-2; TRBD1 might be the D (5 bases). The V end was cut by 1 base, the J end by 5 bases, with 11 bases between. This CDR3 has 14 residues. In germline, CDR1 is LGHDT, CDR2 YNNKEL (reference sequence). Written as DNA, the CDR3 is TGTGCCAGCAGCCAAGGGGCGGGGGAATATGGCTACACCTTC. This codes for CASSQGAGEYGYTF.

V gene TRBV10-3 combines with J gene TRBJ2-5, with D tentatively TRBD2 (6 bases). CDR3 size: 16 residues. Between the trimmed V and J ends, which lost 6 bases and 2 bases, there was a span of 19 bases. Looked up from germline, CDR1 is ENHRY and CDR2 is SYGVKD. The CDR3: CAISVYRDSRQETQYF. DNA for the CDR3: TGTGCCATCAGCGTCTACCGGGACTCTCGTCAAGAGACCCAGTACTTC.

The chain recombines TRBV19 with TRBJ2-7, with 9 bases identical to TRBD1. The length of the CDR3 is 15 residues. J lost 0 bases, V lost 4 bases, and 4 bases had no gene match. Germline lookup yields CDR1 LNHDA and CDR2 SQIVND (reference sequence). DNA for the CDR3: TGTGCCAGTAGTACCGGGACAGGGCGCTCCTACGAGCAGTACTTC. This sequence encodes CASSTGTGRSYEQYF. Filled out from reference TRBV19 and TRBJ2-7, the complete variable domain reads DGGITQSPKYLFRKEGQNVTLSCEQNLNHDAMYWYRQDPGQGLRLIYYSQIVNDFQKGDIAEGYSVSREKKESFPLTVTSAQKNPTAFYLCASSTGTGRSYEQYFGPGTRLTVT.

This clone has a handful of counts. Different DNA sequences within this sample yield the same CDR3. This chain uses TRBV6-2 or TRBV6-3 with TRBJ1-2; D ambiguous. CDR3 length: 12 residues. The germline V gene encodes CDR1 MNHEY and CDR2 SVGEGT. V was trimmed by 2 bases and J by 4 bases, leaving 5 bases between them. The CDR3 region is CASSYRGYGYTF. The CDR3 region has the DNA TGTGCCAGCAGTTACCGGGGCTATGGCTACACCTTC.

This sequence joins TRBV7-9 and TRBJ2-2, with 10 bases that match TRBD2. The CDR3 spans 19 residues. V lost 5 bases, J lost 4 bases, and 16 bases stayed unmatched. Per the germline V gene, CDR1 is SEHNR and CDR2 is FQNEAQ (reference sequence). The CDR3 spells CASSLMTAGGPSGTGELFF. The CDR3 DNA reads TGTGCCAGCAGCCTAATGACAGCGGGAGGGCCCTCGGGCACCGGGGAGCTGTTTTTT.

The CDR3 loop is CASSFSLAGGYNEQFF. The DNA for the CDR3 is TGCGCCAGCAGTTTCTCACTAGCGGGAGGTTACAATGAGCAGTTCTTC. The chain links TRBV5-1 to TRBJ2-1, with 12 bases identical to TRBD2. The CDR3 covers 16 residues. V gave up 5 bases and J gave up 4 bases; unmatched junction bases: 7. Germline loops: CDR1 SGHRS, CDR2 YFSETQ.

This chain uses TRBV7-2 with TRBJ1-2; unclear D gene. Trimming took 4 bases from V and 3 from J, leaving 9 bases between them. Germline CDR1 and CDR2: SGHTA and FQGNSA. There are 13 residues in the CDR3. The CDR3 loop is CASSSQVDYGYTF. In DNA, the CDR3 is TGTGCCAGCAGCTCGCAAGTAGACTATGGCTACACCTTC.

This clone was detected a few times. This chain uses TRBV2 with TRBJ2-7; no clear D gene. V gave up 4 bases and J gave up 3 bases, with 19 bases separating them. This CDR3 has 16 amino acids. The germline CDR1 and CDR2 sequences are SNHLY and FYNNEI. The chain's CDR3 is CASSAESETLSYEQYF. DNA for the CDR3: TGTGCCAGCAGTGCGGAGTCGGAGACCCTGAGCTACGAGCAGTACTTC.

The DNA for the CDR3 is TGTGCCAGTAGTATGAGAGATACGCAGTATTTT. Translated, it gives CASSMRDTQYF. The chain is built from TRBV19 and TRBJ2-3; D uncertain. Germline CDR1 reads LNHDA; CDR2 reads SQIVND (reference sequence). V was clipped by 3 bases and J by 5 bases, with 3 bases between them. The CDR3 runs 11 residues.

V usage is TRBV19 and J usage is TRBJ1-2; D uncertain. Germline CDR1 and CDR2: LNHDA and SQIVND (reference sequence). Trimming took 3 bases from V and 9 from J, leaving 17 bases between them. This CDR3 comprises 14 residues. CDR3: CASSIRGGIVSYTF. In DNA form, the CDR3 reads TGTGCCAGTAGTATTAGAGGAGGGATAGTAAGCTACACCTTC.

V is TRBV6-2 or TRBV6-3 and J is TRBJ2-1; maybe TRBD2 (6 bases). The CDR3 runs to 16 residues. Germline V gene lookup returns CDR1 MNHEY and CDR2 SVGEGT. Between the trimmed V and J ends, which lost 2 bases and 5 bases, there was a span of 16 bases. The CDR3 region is CASSYRRTTGDNEQFF. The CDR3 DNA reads TGTGCCAGCAGTTACCGTAGGACTACGGGCGACAATGAGCAGTTCTTC.

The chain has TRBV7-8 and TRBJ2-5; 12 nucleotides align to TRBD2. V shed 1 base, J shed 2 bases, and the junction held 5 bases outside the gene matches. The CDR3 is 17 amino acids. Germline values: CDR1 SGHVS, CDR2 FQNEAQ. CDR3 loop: CASSLGLAGGHQETQYF. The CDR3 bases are TGTGCCAGCAGCTTAGGGCTAGCGGGGGGGCATCAAGAGACCCAGTACTTC.

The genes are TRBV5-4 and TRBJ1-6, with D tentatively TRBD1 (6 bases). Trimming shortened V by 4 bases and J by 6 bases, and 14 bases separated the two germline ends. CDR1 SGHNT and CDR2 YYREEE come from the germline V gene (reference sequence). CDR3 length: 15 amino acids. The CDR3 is CASSNYRATNSPLHF. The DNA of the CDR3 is TGTGCCAGCAGCAACTACAGGGCTACTAATTCACCCCTCCACTTT.

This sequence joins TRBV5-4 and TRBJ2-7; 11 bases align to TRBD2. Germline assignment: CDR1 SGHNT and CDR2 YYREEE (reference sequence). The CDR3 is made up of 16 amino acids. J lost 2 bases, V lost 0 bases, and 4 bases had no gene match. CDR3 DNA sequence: TGTGCCAGCAGCTTGGAACCGACTAGCGGGACCTACGAGCAGTACTTC. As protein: CASSLEPTSGTYEQYF.

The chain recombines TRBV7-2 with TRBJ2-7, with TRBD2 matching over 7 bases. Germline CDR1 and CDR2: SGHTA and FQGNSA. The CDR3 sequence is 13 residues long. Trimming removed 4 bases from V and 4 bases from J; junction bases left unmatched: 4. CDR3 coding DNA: TGTGCCAGCAGCTCAGTCGGGGGGTACGAGCAGTACTTC. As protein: CASSSVGGYEQYF.

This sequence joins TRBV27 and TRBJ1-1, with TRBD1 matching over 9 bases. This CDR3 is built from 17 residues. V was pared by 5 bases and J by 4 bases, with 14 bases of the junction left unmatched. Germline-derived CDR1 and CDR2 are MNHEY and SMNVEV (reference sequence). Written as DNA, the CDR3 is TGTGCCAGCAGTACACTTTACAGGGGGCGCGCCGCCACTGAAGCTTTCTTT. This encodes CASSTLYRGRAATEAFF.

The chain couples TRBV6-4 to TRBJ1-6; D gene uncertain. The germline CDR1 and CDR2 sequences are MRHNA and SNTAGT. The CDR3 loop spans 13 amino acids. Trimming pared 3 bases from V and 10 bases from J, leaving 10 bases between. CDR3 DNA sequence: TGTGCCAGCAGTGAGGCCCGCGGCTCACCCCTCCACTTT. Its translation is CASSEARGSPLHF.

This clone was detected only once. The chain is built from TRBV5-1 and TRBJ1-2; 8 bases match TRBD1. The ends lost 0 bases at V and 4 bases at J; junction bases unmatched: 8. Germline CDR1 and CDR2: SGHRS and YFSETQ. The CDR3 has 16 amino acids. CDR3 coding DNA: TGCGCCAGCAGCTTGGTCCCGGGACAGGACCCCTATGGCTACACCTTC. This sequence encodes CASSLVPGQDPYGYTF.

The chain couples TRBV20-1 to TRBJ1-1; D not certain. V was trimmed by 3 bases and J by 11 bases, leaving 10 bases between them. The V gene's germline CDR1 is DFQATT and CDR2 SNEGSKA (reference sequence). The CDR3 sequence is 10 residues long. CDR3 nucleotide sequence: TGCAGTGCTAGGTCGGGTGCGGCTTTCTTT. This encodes CSARSGAAFF.

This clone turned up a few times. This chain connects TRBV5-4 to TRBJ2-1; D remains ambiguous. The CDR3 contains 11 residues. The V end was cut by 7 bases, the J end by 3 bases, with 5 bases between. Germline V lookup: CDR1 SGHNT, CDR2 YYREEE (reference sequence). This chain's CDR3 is CASAYYNEQFF. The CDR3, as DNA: TGTGCCAGCGCCTACTACAATGAGCAGTTCTTC.

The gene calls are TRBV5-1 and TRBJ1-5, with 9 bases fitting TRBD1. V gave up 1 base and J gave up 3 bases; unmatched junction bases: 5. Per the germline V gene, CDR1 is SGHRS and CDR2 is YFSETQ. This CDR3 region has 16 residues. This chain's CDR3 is CASSLSGTGNNQPQHF. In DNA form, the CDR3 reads TGCGCCAGCAGCTTGAGTGGGACAGGGAACAATCAGCCCCAGCATTTT.

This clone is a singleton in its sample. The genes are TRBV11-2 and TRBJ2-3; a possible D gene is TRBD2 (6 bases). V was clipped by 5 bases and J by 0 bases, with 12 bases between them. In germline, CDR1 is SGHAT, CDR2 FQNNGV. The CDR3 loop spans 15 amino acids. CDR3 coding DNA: TGTGCCAGCAGCAATTTCGGGAGAAGCACAGATACGCAGTATTTT. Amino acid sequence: CASSNFGRSTDTQYF. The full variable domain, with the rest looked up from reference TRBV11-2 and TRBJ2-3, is EAGVAQSPRYKIIEKRQSVAFWCNPISGHATLYWYQQILGQGPKLLIQFQNNGVVDDSQLPKDRFSAERLKGVDSTLKIQPAKLEDSAVYLCASSNFGRSTDTQYFGPGTRLTVL.

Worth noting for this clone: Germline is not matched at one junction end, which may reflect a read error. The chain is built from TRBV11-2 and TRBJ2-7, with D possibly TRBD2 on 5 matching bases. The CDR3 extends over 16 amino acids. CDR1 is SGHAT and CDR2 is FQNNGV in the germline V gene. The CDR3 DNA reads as TGTGCCAGCAGCTTAGTAGAGGGCTATTCGTCCTCCGAGCAGTACTTC. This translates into CASSLVEGYSSSEQYF. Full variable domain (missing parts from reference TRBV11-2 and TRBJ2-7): EAGVAQSPRYKIIEKRQSVAFWCNPISGHATLYWYQQILGQGPKLLIQFQNNGVVDDSQLPKDRFSAERLKGVDSTLKIQPAKLEDSAVYLCASSLVEGYSSSEQYFGPGTRLTVT.

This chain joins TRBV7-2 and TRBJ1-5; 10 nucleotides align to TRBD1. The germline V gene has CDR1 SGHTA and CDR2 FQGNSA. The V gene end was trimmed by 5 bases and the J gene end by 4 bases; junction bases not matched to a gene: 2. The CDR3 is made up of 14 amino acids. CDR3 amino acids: CASSRTGGNQPQHF. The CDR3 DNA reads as TGTGCCAGCAGCCGGACAGGGGGGAATCAGCCCCAGCATTTT.

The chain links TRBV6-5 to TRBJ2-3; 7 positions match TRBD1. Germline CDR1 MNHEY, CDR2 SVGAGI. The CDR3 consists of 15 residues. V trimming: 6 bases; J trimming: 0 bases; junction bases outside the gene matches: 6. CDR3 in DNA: TGTGCCAGCAGGTTAGGGGGCGCCAGCACAGATACGCAGTATTTT. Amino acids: CASRLGGASTDTQYF.

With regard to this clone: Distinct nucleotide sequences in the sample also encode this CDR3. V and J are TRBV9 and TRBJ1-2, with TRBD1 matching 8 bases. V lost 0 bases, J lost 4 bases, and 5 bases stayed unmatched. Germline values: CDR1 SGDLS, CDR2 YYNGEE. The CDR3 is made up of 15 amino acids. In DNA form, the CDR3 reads TGTGCCAGCAGCGTAGGTACAGGGGGAGGCTATGGCTACACCTTC. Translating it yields CASSVGTGGGYGYTF.

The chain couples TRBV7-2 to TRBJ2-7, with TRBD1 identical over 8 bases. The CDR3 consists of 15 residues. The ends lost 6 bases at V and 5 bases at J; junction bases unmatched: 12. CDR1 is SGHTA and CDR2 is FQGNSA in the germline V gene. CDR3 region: CASSFRGPTGNEQYF. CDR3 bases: TGTGCCAGCAGTTTCAGGGGGCCGACGGGAAACGAGCAGTACTTC.

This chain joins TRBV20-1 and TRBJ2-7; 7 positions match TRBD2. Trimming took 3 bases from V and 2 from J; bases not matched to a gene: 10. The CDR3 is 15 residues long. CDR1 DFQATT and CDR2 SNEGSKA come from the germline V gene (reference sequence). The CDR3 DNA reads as TGCAGTGCTAGTAGGGGCGGGAGTCCCCCCTACGAGCAGTACTTC. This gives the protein CSASRGGSPPYEQYF.

CDR3 bases: TGTGCCAGCAGCATTAGCGGGGGTCGCACAGATACGCAGTATTTT. This translates into CASSISGGRTDTQYF. The chain joins TRBV9 to TRBJ2-3; 9 nucleotides align to TRBD2. The CDR3 is made up of 15 amino acids. V shed 4 bases and J 1 base; nucleotides not matched to a gene: 4. CDR1 and CDR2 (germline): SGDLS, YYNGEE.

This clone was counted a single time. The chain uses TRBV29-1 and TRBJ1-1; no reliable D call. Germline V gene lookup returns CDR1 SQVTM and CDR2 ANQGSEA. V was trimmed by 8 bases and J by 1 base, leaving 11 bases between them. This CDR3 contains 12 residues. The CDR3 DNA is TGCAGCTCCAGTCGGGGGAACACTGAAGCTTTCTTT. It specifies CSSSRGNTEAFF. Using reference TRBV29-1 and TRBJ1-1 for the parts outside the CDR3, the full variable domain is SAVISQKPSRDICQRGTSLTIQCQVDSQVTMMFWYRQQPGQSLTLIATANQGSEATYESGFVIDKFPISRPNLTFSTLTVSNMSPEDSSIYLCSSSRGNTEAFFGQGTRLTVV.